The 15 T cell receptor beta chains below were found in one sample sequenced in a study of graft-versus-host responses after intestinal transplantation. For these receptors, no antigen is known. Only in-frame clones appear in the TCRdb table, and some are missing; sequencing was by immunoSEQ multiplex PCR. The sample has over 100,000 clones; approximately 93% are singletons. The sequencing used unstimulated CD8+ T cells sorted from spleen or lymph node cells, collected before transplant. Every receptor here comes from a human donor who was the organ donor for an intestinal transplant.

The chain recombines TRBV11-2 with TRBJ1-2, with TRBD1 identical over 7 bases. This CDR3 spans 13 amino acids. The J segment lost 6 bases and the V segment lost 7 bases, leaving 8 bases of the junction unmatched. Looked up from germline, CDR1 is SGHAT and CDR2 is FQNNGV. The CDR3 region has the DNA TGTGCCAGCACCAAGGAACAGGGGAATGGCTACACCTTC. Protein product: CASTKEQGNGYTF.

The chain couples TRBV19 to TRBJ1-5, with D possibly being TRBD1 (6 bases). Trimming cost V 0 bases and J 2 bases, with 14 bases left between them. The CDR3 runs to 17 residues. Germline V CDR1 and CDR2: LNHDA, SQIVND (reference sequence). The CDR3 sequence: CASSIEPQGAGNQPQHF. The CDR3 DNA reads as TGTGCCAGTAGTATAGAACCACAGGGCGCTGGCAATCAGCCCCAGCATTTT.

This sequence joins TRBV6-1 and TRBJ2-7; D is perhaps TRBD1 or TRBD2 (6 bases each). Germline V CDR1 and CDR2: MNHNS, SASEGT. Between the trimmed V and J ends, which lost 0 bases and 7 bases, there was a span of 19 bases. This CDR3 is 16 amino acids long. The CDR3 DNA sequence: TGTGCCAGCAGTGAAGCCTCCGGAGGGGGACAACGGGAGCAGTACTTC. This gives the protein CASSEASGGGQREQYF.

This clone was counted a single time. V is TRBV13 and J is TRBJ1-2; D might be TRBD1 (6 bases). Trimming shortened V by 1 base and J by 8 bases, and 14 bases separated the two germline ends. The CDR3 runs 14 residues. Per the germline V gene, CDR1 is PRHDT and CDR2 is FYEKMQ (reference sequence). The CDR3 sequence is CASSLDRGARGYTF. CDR3 DNA: TGTGCCAGCAGCTTAGATCGGGGGGCGAGGGGCTACACCTTC.

V usage is TRBV4-1 and J usage is TRBJ1-1, with D possibly being TRBD1 (5 bases). Germline loops: CDR1 MGHRA, CDR2 YSYEKL. This CDR3 is 14 amino acids long. Trimming took off 1 base at V and 0 bases at J, with 6 bases between the two ends. The CDR3 DNA follows: TGCGCCAGCAGCCAAGCGACAGTGAACACTGAAGCTTTCTTT. Amino acid sequence: CASSQATVNTEAFF.

CDR3 amino acids: CSAPEGYGYTF. The CDR3 DNA reads as TGCAGCGCCCCGGAGGGTTATGGCTACACCTTC. The rearrangement links TRBV29-1 to TRBJ1-2; D is undetermined. Germline CDR1 and CDR2: SQVTM and ANQGSEA. The V end was cut by 7 bases, the J end by 5 bases, with 11 bases between. This CDR3 comprises 11 residues.

The chain is built from TRBV5-6 and TRBJ2-7; 9 bases fit TRBD2. The CDR3 consists of 16 residues. V lost 4 bases and J lost 3; bases outside the gene matches: 11. Germline loops: CDR1 SGHDT, CDR2 YYEEEE. The CDR3 reads CASSPTGTSLYYEQYF. DNA for the CDR3: TGTGCCAGCAGCCCGACCGGGACTAGCTTATACTACGAGCAGTACTTC.

The chain uses TRBV2 and TRBJ1-1, with D maybe TRBD1 (5 bases). The CDR3 contains 13 residues. The V gene lost 9 bases and the J gene lost 5 bases, with 16 bases spanning the gap. CDR1 is SNHLY, CDR2 FYNNEI, per germline. CDR3 DNA: TGTGCCAGGCACCAGCACGCAGGGACTGAAGCTTTCTTT. The encoded protein is CARHQHAGTEAFF. The full variable domain, rest sourced from reference TRBV2 and TRBJ1-1, is EPEVTQTPSHQVTQMGQEVILRCVPISNHLYFYWYRQILGQKVEFLVSFYNNEISEKSEIFDDQFSVERPDGSNFTLKIRSTKLEDSAMYFCARHQHAGTEAFFGQGTRLTVV.

V usage is TRBV4-1 and J usage is TRBJ1-1, with unresolved D. Germline assignment: CDR1 MGHRA and CDR2 YSYEKL. CDR3 size: 15 residues. The V end lost 4 bases, the J end lost 4 bases, and 16 bases lay between the germline ends. CDR3 amino acids: CASSPARVLVTEAFF. CDR3 sequence (DNA): TGCGCCAGCAGCCCAGCCCGGGTGTTGGTCACTGAAGCTTTCTTT.

The chain carries TRBV6-6 and TRBJ2-5, with D possibly TRBD1 on 5 matching bases. This CDR3 has 15 amino acids. Trimming removed 5 bases at V and 1 base at J, with 14 bases between. The germline V gene has CDR1 MNHNY and CDR2 SVGAGI (reference sequence). The CDR3 spells CASSRLGAVQETQYF. The CDR3 DNA follows: TGTGCCAGCAGTCGCCTTGGGGCAGTCCAAGAGACCCAGTACTTC.

The chain carries TRBV27 and TRBJ2-7; 12 nucleotides line up with TRBD2. The V gene's germline CDR1 is MNHEY and CDR2 SMNVEV (reference sequence). This CDR3 is built from 15 residues. The ends lost 5 bases at V and 2 bases at J; junction bases unmatched: 4. CDR3 sequence reads: CASSIGLAGTYEQYF. Written as DNA, the CDR3 is TGTGCCAGCAGTATTGGACTAGCGGGGACCTACGAGCAGTACTTC.

V and J are TRBV7-3 and TRBJ2-3, with D tentatively TRBD2 (5 bases). The CDR3 covers 14 residues. V lost 3 bases and J lost 1, with 8 bases in between. CDR1 is SGHTA and CDR2 is FQGTGA in the germline V gene. The CDR3 DNA reads as TGTGCCAGCAGCTTTCTGGGAGGCACAGATACGCAGTATTTT. Translation gives CASSFLGGTDTQYF.

The chain combines TRBV2 with TRBJ2-1; 13 bases fit TRBD2. The junction had 5 bases not matched to a gene; V was cut back by 5 bases and J by 7 bases. The CDR3 length is 15 residues. Germline CDR1 SNHLY, CDR2 FYNNEI. CDR3 residues: CASSRLAGGTNEQFF. The CDR3 DNA follows: TGTGCCAGCAGTCGACTAGCGGGAGGAACGAATGAGCAGTTCTTC.

In its sample, this clone was seen once. Different DNA sequences within this sample yield the same CDR3. The chain combines TRBV5-4 with TRBJ2-1; unclear D gene. The CDR3 consists of 11 residues. Looked up from germline, CDR1 is SGHNT and CDR2 is YYREEE (reference sequence). Trimming cost V 0 bases and J 7 bases, with 2 bases left between them. CDR3 protein: CASSLGNEQFF. As DNA, the CDR3 is TGTGCCAGCAGCTTGGGGAATGAGCAGTTCTTC.

V usage is TRBV6-6 and J usage is TRBJ2-7; either TRBD1 or TRBD2 may supply D (5 bases each). CDR1 and CDR2 from the germline V gene are MNHNY and SVGAGI (reference sequence). The V gene lost 5 bases and the J gene lost 3 bases, with 20 bases spanning the gap. The length of the CDR3 is 16 residues. The CDR3 region is CASSTGRPFSSYEQYF. As DNA, the CDR3 is TGTGCCAGCAGTACGGGGCGTCCGTTCTCCAGCTACGAGCAGTACTTC.